The 30 T cell receptor beta chains given below trace back to one sample, sequenced in a study of shared clonotypes between healthy human individuals. Only in-frame clones appear in the TCRdb table, and some are missing; sequencing was by immunoSEQ multiplex PCR. This table holds approximately 500,000 clones, roughly 80% found once. The sample taken for sequencing was PBMCs. The source of these receptors is a woman in her forties in good health. Some clones in this sample may be carry-over from other donors' samples.

This chain uses TRBV9 with TRBJ2-1, with TRBD2 matching 7 bases. The CDR3 consists of 16 residues. Looked up from germline, CDR1 is SGDLS and CDR2 is YYNGEE. The J segment lost 5 bases and the V segment lost 4 bases, leaving 12 bases of the junction unmatched. The CDR3 sequence: CASSPPLSSGNNEQFF. The DNA of the CDR3 is TGTGCCAGCAGCCCACCCTTATCTAGCGGAAACAATGAGCAGTTCTTC.

This chain joins TRBV19 and TRBJ1-5; 9 nucleotides line up with TRBD1. Unmatched junction bases numbered 4, after V lost 8 bases and J lost 2 bases. Germline assignment: CDR1 LNHDA and CDR2 SQIVND (reference sequence). This CDR3 is 14 amino acids long. This CDR3 is CASGGQGGNQPQHF. CDR3 DNA sequence: TGTGCCAGTGGGGGACAGGGCGGCAATCAGCCCCAGCATTTT.

This chain joins TRBV29-1 and TRBJ2-5; TRBD2 aligns across 10 bases. Trimming took 3 bases from V and 5 from J; bases not matched to a gene: 6. Germline V gene data show CDR1 as SQVTM and CDR2 as ANQGSEA. The CDR3 runs 14 residues. The CDR3 DNA is TGCAGCGTTGAGGCTAGCGGGAGTTCTGAGACCCAGTACTTC. Protein sequence: CSVEASGSSETQYF.

J is TRBJ1-2 and V is TRBV4-3; D not certain. Trimming pared 1 base from V and 1 base from J, leaving 7 bases between. Germline V CDR1 and CDR2: LGHNA, YSLEER. CDR3 length: 14 amino acids. The CDR3 DNA is TGCGCCAGCAGCCAAGTTGGAAATAACTATGGCTACACCTTC. Protein: CASSQVGNNYGYTF.

This clone was seen more than once but under ten times. The CDR3 DNA is TGTGCCAGCAGTTTCGGCAGGGGGCGGCCCTATGGCTACACCTTC. Encoded protein: CASSFGRGRPYGYTF. V is TRBV6-6 and J is TRBJ1-2, with 8 bases identical to TRBD1. CDR3 length equals 15 residues. CDR1 and CDR2 from the germline V gene are MNHNY and SVGAGI (reference sequence). J lost 4 bases, V lost 4 bases, and 8 bases had no gene match.

This rearrangement joins TRBV9 to TRBJ2-2, with no clear D. Trimming stripped 5 bases from V and 1 base from J, with 6 bases between. Germline CDR1 and CDR2: SGDLS and YYNGEE. The CDR3 has 13 amino acids. CDR3 nucleotides: TGTGCCAGCAGTCCGGTGAACACCGGGGAGCTGTTTTTT. Translation gives CASSPVNTGELFF.

The V and J genes are TRBV5-4 and TRBJ2-3; 7 nucleotides line up with TRBD2. Per the germline V gene, CDR1 is SGHNT and CDR2 is YYREEE (reference sequence). This CDR3 is 15 amino acids long. Trimming took 2 bases from V and 4 from J; bases not matched to a gene: 7. The CDR3 sequence: CASSFWGGSPDTQYF. The DNA of the CDR3 is TGTGCCAGCAGCTTTTGGGGGGGTTCTCCAGATACGCAGTATTTT.

The chain has TRBV28 and TRBJ2-7, with TRBD1 as a possible D gene (5 bases). The CDR3 has 15 amino acids. V lost 2 bases and J lost 4, with 15 bases in between. Germline CDR1 and CDR2: MDHEN and SYDVKM. The DNA for the CDR3 is TGTGCCAGCAGTTTAGGTATGCAGGGCCCTTACGAGCAGTACTTC. Protein sequence: CASSLGMQGPYEQYF. The variable domain in full, with the rest retrieved from reference TRBV28 and TRBJ2-7, is DVKVTQSSRYLVKRTGEKVFLECVQDMDHENMFWYRQDPGLGLRLIYFSYDVKMKEKGDIPEGYSVSREKKERFSLILESASTNQTSMYLCASSLGMQGPYEQYFGPGTRLTVT.

The chain joins TRBV25-1 to TRBJ2-5; unclear D gene. The CDR3 covers 13 residues. The germline V gene encodes CDR1 MGHDK and CDR2 SYGVNS. The V end lost 3 bases, the J end lost 1 base, and 6 bases lay between the germline ends. The CDR3 region is CASSDWGQETQYF. The DNA of the CDR3 is TGTGCCAGCAGTGATTGGGGCCAAGAGACCCAGTACTTC.

The rearrangement uses TRBV27 and TRBJ2-7; D may match TRBD1 or TRBD2 (5 bases each). Germline lookup yields CDR1 MNHEY and CDR2 SMNVEV (reference sequence). V lost 4 bases and J 6 bases, leaving 13 bases between the germline ends. The CDR3 spans 13 residues. The CDR3 region has the DNA TGTGCCAGCAGTTCCCGTTCGGGGCTCGAGCAGTACTTC. Its protein is CASSSRSGLEQYF.

The J gene is TRBJ1-1, the V gene TRBV18; D unclear. V shed 0 bases and J shed 3 bases, with 5 bases lying between them. The CDR3 runs to 13 residues. Germline lookup yields CDR1 KGHSH and CDR2 LQKENI. The CDR3 nucleotides are TGTGCCAGCTCACCACCTCAGGACACTGAAGCTTTCTTT. Protein sequence: CASSPPQDTEAFF.

The CDR3 loop is CASSDYRPDSSRVEQYF. The CDR3 coding sequence is TGTGCCAGCAGTGATTACCGTCCTGACAGTAGCCGGGTCGAGCAGTACTTC. The gene calls are TRBV6-1 and TRBJ2-7; possibly TRBD1 for D (5 bases). V was trimmed by 3 bases and J by 6 bases, leaving 24 bases between them. Germline V lookup: CDR1 MNHNS, CDR2 SASEGT. This CDR3 contains 17 residues.

J is TRBJ2-2 and V is TRBV5-1; a weak D match, TRBD1 (6 bases). CDR1 is SGHRS and CDR2 is YFSETQ in the germline V gene. This CDR3 is 16 amino acids long. Deletions cut 3 bases from V and 0 bases from J, with 12 bases between. CDR3 sequence (DNA): TGCGCCAGCAGCTCCGCCGGGACAACGAACACCGGGGAGCTGTTTTTT. This translates into CASSSAGTTNTGELFF.

This clone was picked up one time. The chain carries TRBV19 and TRBJ2-2; a possible D gene is TRBD2 (6 bases). Germline V gene data show CDR1 as LNHDA and CDR2 as SQIVND (reference sequence). The CDR3 loop spans 17 amino acids. Deletions cut 0 bases from V and 0 bases from J, with 11 bases between. DNA of the CDR3: TGTGCCAGTAGTATAGATGTCGGGAGCCCGAACACCGGGGAGCTGTTTTTT. As protein: CASSIDVGSPNTGELFF.

This clone was seen just once. The same CDR3 arises from other DNA sequences in this sample as well. The rearrangement uses TRBV7-6 and TRBJ2-7; the D is unclear. The CDR3 spans 11 residues. The germline V gene encodes CDR1 SGHVS and CDR2 FNYEAQ. V lost 1 base and J 4 bases, leaving 2 bases between the germline ends. The CDR3 DNA sequence: TGTGCCAGCAGCTTAGATTACGAGCAGTACTTC. It is translated as CASSLDYEQYF.

The genes are TRBV7-9 and TRBJ2-1; TRBD2 aligns across 7 bases. V shed 2 bases, J shed 10 bases, and the junction held 11 bases outside the gene matches. The length of the CDR3 is 15 residues. The germline gives CDR1 SEHNR, CDR2 FQNEAQ (reference sequence). In DNA form, the CDR3 reads TGTGCCAGCAGCTTACGGGGAACGGGACTAACCGAGCAGTTCTTC. Amino acid sequence: CASSLRGTGLTEQFF.

This chain uses TRBV28 with TRBJ2-5; D gene unclear. V gave up 1 base and J gave up 1 base, with 7 bases separating them. CDR3 length: 14 residues. Germline V gene lookup returns CDR1 MDHEN and CDR2 SYDVKM. CDR3 DNA sequence: TGTGCCAGCAGTTTATCGGCAGCCCAAGAGACCCAGTACTTC. It encodes CASSLSAAQETQYF.

The chain uses TRBV7-3 and TRBJ2-2; D not certain. With 2 bases removed from V and 6 bases from J, the gap between germline ends came to 10 bases. Germline V gene lookup returns CDR1 SGHTA and CDR2 FQGTGA. This CDR3 contains 14 residues. CDR3 nucleotide sequence: TGTGCCAGCAGCTTAGGACCCCGACCCGGGGAGCTGTTTTTT. Its protein is CASSLGPRPGELFF. Filled out from reference TRBV7-3 and TRBJ2-2, the complete variable domain reads GAGVSQTPSNKVTEKGKYVELRCDPISGHTALYWYRQSLGQGPEFLIYFQGTGAADDSGLPNDRFFAVRPEGSVSTLKIQRTERGDSAVYLCASSLGPRPGELFFGEGSRLTVL.

V gene TRBV7-3 combines with J gene TRBJ1-1; D is undetermined. Per the germline V gene, CDR1 is SGHTA and CDR2 is FQGTGA. Trimming took off 1 base at V and 5 bases at J, with 8 bases between the two ends. This CDR3 has 13 residues. CDR3 coding DNA: TGTGCCAGCAGCTTAAAACGGGGAACTGAAGCTTTCTTT. Encoded protein: CASSLKRGTEAFF.

This clone occurred once. A read error is the likely source, as a far larger clone sits one nucleotide away. Other DNA sequences in the sample encode the same CDR3. The V and J genes are TRBV5-6 and TRBJ1-2, with D unclear. The CDR3 loop spans 14 amino acids. V lost 0 bases to trimming and J lost 8 bases, with 14 bases between them. CDR1 is SGHDT and CDR2 is YYEEEE in the germline V gene. The CDR3 reads CASSLGPGWSGYTF. CDR3 nucleotides: TGTGCCAGCAGCTTGGGCCCGGGTTGGAGCGGCTACACCTTC.

The rearrangement joins TRBV28 to TRBJ2-2, with D possibly TRBD2 on 6 matching bases. V was pared by 7 bases and J by 2 bases, with 11 bases between. The CDR3 contains 14 residues. Germline CDR1 reads MDHEN; CDR2 reads SYDVKM. The CDR3 loop is CASMVGTNTGELFF. As DNA, the CDR3 is TGTGCCAGCATGGTAGGGACTAACACCGGGGAGCTGTTTTTT.

This chain joins TRBV4-1 and TRBJ2-7; 11 bases line up with TRBD1. The V gene's germline CDR1 is MGHRA and CDR2 YSYEKL. Germline trimming cut 2 bases from V and 4 bases from J; bases unmatched to any gene: 4. The CDR3 extends over 15 amino acids. CDR3 sequence: CASSQPRDRGYEQYF. In DNA, the CDR3 is TGCGCCAGCAGCCAACCCCGGGACAGGGGGTACGAGCAGTACTTC.

The rearrangement links TRBV27 to TRBJ2-7, with D unresolved. Trimming stripped 6 bases from V and 0 bases from J, with 9 bases between. CDR3 size: 13 residues. Germline loops: CDR1 MNHEY, CDR2 SMNVEV (reference sequence). CDR3 loop: CASSSGPSYEQYF. The CDR3 DNA sequence: TGTGCCAGCAGCTCCGGGCCCTCCTACGAGCAGTACTTC.

The gene calls are TRBV14 and TRBJ2-6; D might be TRBD1 (6 bases). Germline values: CDR1 SGHDN, CDR2 FVKESK. Trimming pared 2 bases from V and 0 bases from J, leaving 17 bases between. The CDR3 covers 19 residues. The CDR3 reads CASSQYVGHLTSGANVLTF. The DNA of the CDR3 is TGTGCCAGCAGCCAATACGTGGGACACCTAACCTCTGGGGCCAACGTCCTGACTTTC.

A few counts support this clone. The chain is built from TRBV6-1 and TRBJ2-3, with D unresolved. CDR1 and CDR2 from the germline V gene are MNHNS and SASEGT. CDR3 size: 14 residues. Trimming took off 4 bases at V and 5 bases at J, with 13 bases between the two ends. Written as DNA, the CDR3 is TGTGCCAGCAGTGTGCGGTCCCTCGGAGATACGCAGTATTTT. Protein sequence: CASSVRSLGDTQYF.

The chain has TRBV19 and TRBJ2-3; D gene unclear. V lost 6 bases, J lost 4 bases, and 11 bases lay in between. From germline, CDR1 is LNHDA and CDR2 SQIVND (reference sequence). The CDR3 runs to 13 residues. CDR3 protein: CASRGSQADTQYF. Here the CDR3 DNA reads TGTGCCAGTAGAGGCTCGCAGGCAGATACGCAGTATTTT.

Regarding this clone: Additional DNA sequences in this sample encode the identical CDR3. The chain employs TRBV5-1 and TRBJ2-2, with TRBD1 matching over 8 bases. CDR3 length: 16 residues. Germline V gives CDR1 SGHRS, CDR2 YFSETQ. V lost 0 bases and J lost 1; bases outside the gene matches: 2. CDR3 DNA sequence: TGCGCCAGCAGCTTGGTCGGACAGGGGAACACCGGGGAGCTGTTTTTT. This sequence encodes CASSLVGQGNTGELFF. Full variable domain (outside the CDR3, taken from reference TRBV5-1 and TRBJ2-2): KAGVTQTPRYLIKTRGQQVTLSCSPISGHRSVSWYQQTPGQGLQFLFEYFSETQRNKGNFPGRFSGRQFSNSRSEMNVSTLELGDSALYLCASSLVGQGNTGELFFGEGSRLTVL.

The chain combines TRBV30 with TRBJ1-2; D might be TRBD1 (5 bases). In germline, CDR1 is GTSNPN, CDR2 SVGIG (reference sequence). The CDR3 totals 16 residues. Trimming took 3 bases from V and 3 from J, leaving 20 bases between them. In DNA form, the CDR3 reads TGTGCCTGGAGGACCGCTTTGGGGTTGGGGGACTATGGCTACACCTTC. Amino acids: CAWRTALGLGDYGYTF. The whole variable domain, remainder taken from reference TRBV30 and TRBJ1-2, is SQTIHQWPATLVQPVGSPLSLECTVEGTSNPNLYWYRQAAGRGLQLLFYSVGIGQISSEVPQNLSASRPQDRQFILSSKKLLLSDSGFYLCAWRTALGLGDYGYTFGSGTRLTVV.

J is TRBJ2-3 and V is TRBV4-2; possibly TRBD2 for D (6 bases). V shed 0 bases and J shed 0 bases, with 16 bases lying between them. Germline V gene lookup returns CDR1 LGHNA and CDR2 YNFKEQ. The CDR3 is 18 amino acids. CDR3 residues: CASSQEGSGTVSTDTQYF. CDR3 nucleotides: TGTGCCAGCAGCCAAGAAGGATCCGGGACTGTTAGCACAGATACGCAGTATTTT.

Here the CDR3 reads CASSRELTNEKLFF. In DNA, the CDR3 is TGTGCCAGCAGTCGGGAATTAACTAATGAAAAACTGTTTTTT. This chain links TRBV2 with TRBJ1-4, with no clear D. The V gene lost 5 bases and the J gene lost 1 base, with 8 bases spanning the gap. The CDR3 contains 14 residues. Per germline, CDR1 SNHLY and CDR2 FYNNEI. Combining the CDR3 with reference TRBV2 and TRBJ1-4 gives the whole variable domain EPEVTQTPSHQVTQMGQEVILRCVPISNHLYFYWYRQILGQKVEFLVSFYNNEISEKSEIFDDQFSVERPDGSNFTLKIRSTKLEDSAMYFCASSRELTNEKLFFGSGTQLSVL.